This T cell receptor beta chain emerged from a study of T cell responses to AZD1222 COVID-19 vaccine. The repertoire was sequenced with immunoSEQ multiplex PCR; TCRdb's copy has only in-frame clones and lacks some. The table has 85,000 to 90,000 clones, 89% seen once. Germline V CDR1 and CDR2: LNHDA, SQIVND (reference sequence). The V end was cut by 1 base, the J end by 0 bases, with 12 bases between. CDR3 length: 16 residues. This specimen consisted of peripheral blood, obtained on day 0 of AZD1222 vaccination. This clonotype was sampled from an adult in good health. This sequence joins TRBV19 and TRBJ1-2; D possibly corresponds to TRBD1 (6 bases). CDR3 in amino acids: CASSIAGGGSNYGYTF. The CDR3 bases are TGTGCCAGTAGTATAGCCGGAGGGGGGTCTAACTATGGCTACACCTTC. The variable domain in full, with the rest retrieved from reference TRBV19 and TRBJ1-2, is DGGITQSPKYLFRKEGQNVTLSCEQNLNHDAMYWYRQDPGQGLRLIYYSQIVNDFQKGDIAEGYSVSREKKESFPLTVTSAQKNPTAFYLCASSIAGGGSNYGYTFGSGTRLTVV.